A selection of T cell receptor beta chains follows, all from one sample in a study of naive and memory T cell subsets. TCRdb analysed the UMI-ligation and nested PCR reads with MiXCR anew, one entry per CDR3 protein. Here the sample spans 99,000 or so distinct CDR3 sequences, around 13% being singletons. The sequenced material came from naive CD8+ T cells from blood. These receptors originate from a human donor in good health. The CDR3 runs from the conserved cysteine through the conserved F or W. Fields, in order: CDR3 protein, J gene, V gene.

CASSPRGTDTQYF TRBJ2-3 TRBV12-3/TRBV12-4
CASSQDRAWNSPLHF TRBJ1-6 TRBV4-2
CASSIQEFDSPLHF TRBJ1-6 TRBV19
CASNPGTDTQYF TRBJ2-3 TRBV6-4
CASSQDRLAGVSSYNEQFF TRBJ2-1 TRBV3-1
CASSLAEGGLGNQPQHF TRBJ1-5 TRBV7-9
CASSQTDDWNNEQFF TRBJ2-1 TRBV4-3
CASSFGGLAQGAETQYF TRBJ2-5 TRBV27
CASSPRGVTYEQYF TRBJ2-7 TRBV7-6
CASSLSQGDYGYTF TRBJ1-2 TRBV7-9
CASSLVPRDRGISDTQYF TRBJ2-3 TRBV7-8
CSARDSEGQPQHF TRBJ1-5 TRBV20-1
CASNPTVNTEAFF TRBJ1-1 TRBV12-3/TRBV12-4
CSVVLAESTDTQYF TRBJ2-3 TRBV29-1
CSAMLEIEPQHF TRBJ1-5 TRBV20-1
CASSLGLAGSGELFF TRBJ2-2 TRBV7-3
CASSLVTGDGYTF TRBJ1-2 TRBV13
CASSASPSGTKAYEQYF TRBJ2-7 TRBV9
CASSDAAGGYNEQFF TRBJ2-1 TRBV2
CASSLGERNIQYF TRBJ2-4 TRBV27
CASSQGQGEQYF TRBJ2-7 TRBV4-2
CATTGTGNTEAFF TRBJ1-1 TRBV24-1
CASSLEGRTYQPQHF TRBJ1-5 TRBV5-8
CASSEGVAADEQYF TRBJ2-7 TRBV10-1
CASSLFEAGPNTEAFF TRBJ1-1 TRBV11-3
CASSSWQAVEAFF TRBJ1-1 TRBV27
CASSQHGGEQFF TRBJ2-1 TRBV13
CASGAAPYNEQFF TRBJ2-1 TRBV28
CASSSDLTGNTEAFF TRBJ1-1 TRBV28
CSVVAGIRDGYTF TRBJ1-2 TRBV29-1
CATSDRGTSLTDTQYF TRBJ2-3 TRBV24-1
CSAGRDTILIQETQYF TRBJ2-5 TRBV20-1
CSVGATDTQYF TRBJ2-3 TRBV29-1
CASFPLGGSYNEQFF TRBJ2-1 TRBV6-2/TRBV6-3
CAWSPQETQYF TRBJ2-5 TRBV30
CASTLSSAYEQYF TRBJ2-7 TRBV6-6
CASSYPLSGANVLTF TRBJ2-6 TRBV6-7
CSARAGTDYEQYF TRBJ2-7 TRBV20-1
CASIMTEMNTEAFF TRBJ1-1 TRBV12-3/TRBV12-4
CASSQGEDRMNTEAFF TRBJ1-1 TRBV4-3
CATIFGLPARSGANVLTF TRBJ2-6 TRBV24-1
CAWTTTGGTDTQYF TRBJ2-3 TRBV30